This TCR beta chain derives from a study of blood T cell repertoires in COVID-19. Whole-study context: COVID-19 samples collected from the United States, Italy and Spain covered acute and convalescent phases. Nucleic acid was either cDNA or gDNA, and it came from T cells, B-cell-depleted T cells, or PBMCs.

V lost 2 bases and J 6 bases, leaving 15 bases between the germline ends. CDR1 is SGHNT and CDR2 is YYREEE in the germline V gene (reference sequence). This CDR3 region has 15 residues. The count of this clone is one. As handled by the study authors: Estimation of nucleated cell counts relied on the amplification of reference gene primers. Data came from immunoSEQ multiplex PCR; TCRdb stores just in-frame clones and leaves some out. V, J and clone size are those of that table, while D and trimming were read from the DNA. There are 52,000 or so clones in the sample; around 86% occur only once, and 2.5% to 3% lies in the top ten.

This sequence originates from a man older than 75 with acute or convalescent COVID-19. The rearrangement links TRBV5-4 to TRBJ2-1; weak D call: TRBD1 (5 bases). Sample: peripheral blood. CDR3 in amino acids: CASSFPDSASNEQFF. The CDR3 nucleotides are TGTGCCAGCAGCTTCCCCGACAGTGCTTCCAATGAGCAGTTCTTC.